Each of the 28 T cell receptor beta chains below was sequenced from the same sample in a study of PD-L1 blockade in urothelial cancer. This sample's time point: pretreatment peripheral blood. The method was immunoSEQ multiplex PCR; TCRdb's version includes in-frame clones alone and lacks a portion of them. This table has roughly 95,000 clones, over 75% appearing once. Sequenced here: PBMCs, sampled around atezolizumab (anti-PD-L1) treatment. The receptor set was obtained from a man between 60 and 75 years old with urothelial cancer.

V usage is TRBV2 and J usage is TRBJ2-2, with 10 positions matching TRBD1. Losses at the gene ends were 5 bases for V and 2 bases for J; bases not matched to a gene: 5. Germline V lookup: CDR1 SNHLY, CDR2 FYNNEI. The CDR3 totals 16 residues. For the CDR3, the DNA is TGTGCCAGCAGTACCGACAGGGGGCTAAACACCGGGGAGCTGTTTTTT. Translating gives CASSTDRGLNTGELFF. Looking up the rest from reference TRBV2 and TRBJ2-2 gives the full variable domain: EPEVTQTPSHQVTQMGQEVILRCVPISNHLYFYWYRQILGQKVEFLVSFYNNEISEKSEIFDDQFSVERPDGSNFTLKIRSTKLEDSAMYFCASSTDRGLNTGELFFGEGSRLTVL.

The CDR3 sequence: CASRTGLGTEAFF. CDR3 bases: TGTGCCAGCAGGACAGGTCTCGGCACTGAAGCTTTCTTT. This sequence joins TRBV6-1 and TRBJ1-1, with D possibly matching TRBD1 (6 bases). The CDR3 is made up of 13 amino acids. Deletions cut 6 bases from V and 4 bases from J, with 12 bases between. CDR1 and CDR2 (germline): MNHNS, SASEGT.

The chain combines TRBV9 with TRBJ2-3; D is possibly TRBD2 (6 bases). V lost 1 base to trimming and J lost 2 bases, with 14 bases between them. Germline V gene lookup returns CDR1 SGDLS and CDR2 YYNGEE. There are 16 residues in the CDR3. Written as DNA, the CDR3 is TGTGCCAGCAGCGTACAGGTCGGGGGTTTCACAGATACGCAGTATTTT. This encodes CASSVQVGGFTDTQYF. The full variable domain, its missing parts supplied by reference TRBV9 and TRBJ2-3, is DSGVTQTPKHLITATGQRVTLRCSPRSGDLSVYWYQQSLDQGLQFLIQYYNGEERAKGNILERFSAQQFPDLHSELNLSSLELGDSALYFCASSVQVGGFTDTQYFGPGTRLTVL.

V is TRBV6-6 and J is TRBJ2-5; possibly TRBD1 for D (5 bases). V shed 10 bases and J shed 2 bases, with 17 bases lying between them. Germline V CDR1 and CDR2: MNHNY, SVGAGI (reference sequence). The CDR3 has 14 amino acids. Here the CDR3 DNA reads TGTGCCATCCCAGGAAGGGGCTATCAAGAGACCCAGTACTTC. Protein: CAIPGRGYQETQYF.

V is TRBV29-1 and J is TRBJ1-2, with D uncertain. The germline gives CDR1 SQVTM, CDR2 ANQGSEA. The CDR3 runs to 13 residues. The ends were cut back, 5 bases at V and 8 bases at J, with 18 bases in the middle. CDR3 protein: CSVPMNGEGGYTF. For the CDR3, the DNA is TGCAGCGTTCCCATGAACGGAGAAGGAGGCTACACCTTC.

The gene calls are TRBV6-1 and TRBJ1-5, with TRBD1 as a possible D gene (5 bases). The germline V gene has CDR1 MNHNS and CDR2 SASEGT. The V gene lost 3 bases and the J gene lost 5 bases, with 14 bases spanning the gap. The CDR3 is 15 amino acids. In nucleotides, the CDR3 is TGTGCCAGCAGTGAGTCCAGGGTGGGGCATCAGCCCCAGCATTTT. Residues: CASSESRVGHQPQHF.

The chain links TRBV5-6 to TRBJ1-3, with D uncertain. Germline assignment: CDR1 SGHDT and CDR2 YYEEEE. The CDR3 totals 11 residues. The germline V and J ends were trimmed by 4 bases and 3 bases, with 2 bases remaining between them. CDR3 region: CASSRGNTIYF. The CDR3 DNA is TGTGCCAGCAGCCGTGGAAACACCATATATTTT.

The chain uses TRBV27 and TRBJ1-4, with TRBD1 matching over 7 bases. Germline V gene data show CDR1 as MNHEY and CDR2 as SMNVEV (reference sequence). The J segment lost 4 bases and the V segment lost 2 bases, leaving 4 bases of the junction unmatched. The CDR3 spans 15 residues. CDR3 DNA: TGTGCCAGCAGTTTAATGGGACAGCTTAATGAAAAACTGTTTTTT. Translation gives CASSLMGQLNEKLFF.

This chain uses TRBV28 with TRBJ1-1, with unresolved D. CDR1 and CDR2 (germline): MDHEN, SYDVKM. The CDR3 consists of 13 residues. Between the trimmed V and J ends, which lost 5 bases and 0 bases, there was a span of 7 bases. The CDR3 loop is CASSETLNTEAFF. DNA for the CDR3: TGTGCCAGCAGTGAGACACTGAACACTGAAGCTTTCTTT. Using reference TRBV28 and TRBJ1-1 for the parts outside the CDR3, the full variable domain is DVKVTQSSRYLVKRTGEKVFLECVQDMDHENMFWYRQDPGLGLRLIYFSYDVKMKEKGDIPEGYSVSREKKERFSLILESASTNQTSMYLCASSETLNTEAFFGQGTRLTVV.

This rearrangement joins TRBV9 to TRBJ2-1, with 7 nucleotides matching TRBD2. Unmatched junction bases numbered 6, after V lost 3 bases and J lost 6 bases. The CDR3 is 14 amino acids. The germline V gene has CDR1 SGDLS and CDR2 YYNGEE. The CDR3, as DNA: TGTGCCAGCAGCGCCGGACTAGAGTCCAATGAGCAGTTCTTC. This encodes CASSAGLESNEQFF.

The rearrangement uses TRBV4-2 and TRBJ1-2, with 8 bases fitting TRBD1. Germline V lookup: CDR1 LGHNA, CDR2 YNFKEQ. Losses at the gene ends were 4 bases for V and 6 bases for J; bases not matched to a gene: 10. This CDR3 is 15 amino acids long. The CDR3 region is CASSRQADRGNGYTF. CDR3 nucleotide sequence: TGTGCCAGCAGCCGACAAGCTGACAGGGGAAATGGCTACACCTTC.

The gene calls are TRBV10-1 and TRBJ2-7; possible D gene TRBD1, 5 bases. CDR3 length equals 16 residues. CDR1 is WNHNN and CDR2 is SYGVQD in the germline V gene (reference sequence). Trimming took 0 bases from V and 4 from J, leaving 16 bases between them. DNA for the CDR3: TGCGCCAGCAGTGAGTCTCCAGGGCCACCCCCTTACGAGCAGTACTTC. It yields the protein CASSESPGPPPYEQYF.

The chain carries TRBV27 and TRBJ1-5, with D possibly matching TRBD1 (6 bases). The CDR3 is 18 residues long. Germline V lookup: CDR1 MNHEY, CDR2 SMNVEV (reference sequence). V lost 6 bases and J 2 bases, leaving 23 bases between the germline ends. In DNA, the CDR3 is TGTGCCAGCAGACTAAAGCCCCTTCGGGGGGCGGGCAATCAGCCCCAGCATTTT. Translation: CASRLKPLRGAGNQPQHF.

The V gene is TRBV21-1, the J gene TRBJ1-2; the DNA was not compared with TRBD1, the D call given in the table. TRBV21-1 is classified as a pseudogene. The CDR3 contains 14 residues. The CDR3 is CASSKTSGNYGYTF. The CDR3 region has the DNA TGTGCCAGCAGCAAAACTTCAGGGAACTATGGCTACACCTTC.

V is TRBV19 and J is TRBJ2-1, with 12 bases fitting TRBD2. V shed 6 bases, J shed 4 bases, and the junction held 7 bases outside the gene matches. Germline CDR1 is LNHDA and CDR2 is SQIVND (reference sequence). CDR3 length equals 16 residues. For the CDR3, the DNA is TGTGCCAGTAGCCCCGGGACTAGCGGGTCGTACAATGAGCAGTTCTTC. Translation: CASSPGTSGSYNEQFF.

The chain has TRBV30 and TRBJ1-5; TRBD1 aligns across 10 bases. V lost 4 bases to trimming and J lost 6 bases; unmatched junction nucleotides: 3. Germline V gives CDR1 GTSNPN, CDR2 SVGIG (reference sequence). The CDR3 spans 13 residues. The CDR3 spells CAWTTGGRQPQHF. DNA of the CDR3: TGTGCCTGGACGACAGGGGGCCGTCAGCCCCAGCATTTT.

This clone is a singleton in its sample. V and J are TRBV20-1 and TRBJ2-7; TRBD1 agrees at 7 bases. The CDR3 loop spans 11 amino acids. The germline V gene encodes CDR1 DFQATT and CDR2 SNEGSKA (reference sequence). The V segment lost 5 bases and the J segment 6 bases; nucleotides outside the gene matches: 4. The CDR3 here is CSADRVGEQYF. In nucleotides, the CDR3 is TGCAGTGCTGACAGGGTGGGCGAGCAGTACTTC.

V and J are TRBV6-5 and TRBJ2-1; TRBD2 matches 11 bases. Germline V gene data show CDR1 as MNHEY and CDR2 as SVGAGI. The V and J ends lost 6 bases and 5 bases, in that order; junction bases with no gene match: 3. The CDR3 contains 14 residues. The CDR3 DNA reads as TGTGCCAGCAGGACTAGCGGGACCCACAATGAGCAGTTCTTC. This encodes CASRTSGTHNEQFF.

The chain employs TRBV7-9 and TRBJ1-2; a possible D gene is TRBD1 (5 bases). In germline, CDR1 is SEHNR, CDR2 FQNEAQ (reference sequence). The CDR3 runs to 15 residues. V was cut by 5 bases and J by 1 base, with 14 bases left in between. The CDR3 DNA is TGTGCCAGCAGCCGGAGCGGGGGAGGTAACTATGGCTACACCTTC. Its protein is CASSRSGGGNYGYTF.

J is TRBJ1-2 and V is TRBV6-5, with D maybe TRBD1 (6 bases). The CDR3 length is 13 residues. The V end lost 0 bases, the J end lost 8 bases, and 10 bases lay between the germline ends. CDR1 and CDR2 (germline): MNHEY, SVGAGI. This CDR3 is CASSYSAGEGYTF. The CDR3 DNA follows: TGTGCCAGCAGTTACTCGGCAGGGGAAGGCTACACCTTC.

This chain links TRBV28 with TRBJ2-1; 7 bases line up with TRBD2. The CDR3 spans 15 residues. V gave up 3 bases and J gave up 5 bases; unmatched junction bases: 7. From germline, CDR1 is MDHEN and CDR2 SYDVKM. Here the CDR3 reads CASSFLSLADNEQFF. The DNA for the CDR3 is TGTGCCAGCAGTTTTCTAAGCCTAGCGGACAATGAGCAGTTCTTC.

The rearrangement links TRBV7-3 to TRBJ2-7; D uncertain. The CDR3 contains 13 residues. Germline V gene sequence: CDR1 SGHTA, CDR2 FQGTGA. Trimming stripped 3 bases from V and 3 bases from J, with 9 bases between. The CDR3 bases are TGTGCCAGCAGCTTGCAAGAGGACTACGAGCAGTACTTC. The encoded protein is CASSLQEDYEQYF.

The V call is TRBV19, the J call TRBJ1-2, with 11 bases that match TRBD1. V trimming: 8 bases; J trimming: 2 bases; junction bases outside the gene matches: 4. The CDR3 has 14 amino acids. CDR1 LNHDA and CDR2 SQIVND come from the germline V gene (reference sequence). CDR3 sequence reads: CASRTGGVNYGYTF. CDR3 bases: TGTGCCAGTCGGACAGGGGGCGTGAACTATGGCTACACCTTC.

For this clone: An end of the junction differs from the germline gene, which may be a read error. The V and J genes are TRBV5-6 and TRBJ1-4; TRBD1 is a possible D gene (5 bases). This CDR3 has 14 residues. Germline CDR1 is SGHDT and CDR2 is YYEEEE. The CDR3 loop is CASSLRGTYEKLFF. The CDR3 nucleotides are TGTGCCAGCAGCTTGAGGGGAACTTATGAAAAACTGTTTTTT.

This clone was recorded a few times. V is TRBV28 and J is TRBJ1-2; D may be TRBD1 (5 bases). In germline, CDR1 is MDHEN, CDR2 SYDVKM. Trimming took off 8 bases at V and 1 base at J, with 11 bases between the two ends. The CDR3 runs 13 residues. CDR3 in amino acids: CASCPTDNYGYTF. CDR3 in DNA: TGTGCCAGCTGCCCGACAGATAACTATGGCTACACCTTC.

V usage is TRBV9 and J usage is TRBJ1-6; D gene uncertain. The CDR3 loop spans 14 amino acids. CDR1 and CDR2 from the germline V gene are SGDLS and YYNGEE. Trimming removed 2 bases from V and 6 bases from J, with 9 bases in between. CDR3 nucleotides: TGTGCCAGCAGCGTCTTGGACTCTAATTCACCCCTCCACTTT. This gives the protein CASSVLDSNSPLHF.

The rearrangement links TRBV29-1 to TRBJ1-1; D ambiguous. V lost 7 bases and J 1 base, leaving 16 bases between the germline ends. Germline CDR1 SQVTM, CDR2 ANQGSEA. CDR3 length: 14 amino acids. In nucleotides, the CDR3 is TGCAGCGCAGAATCCCCGACAACGAACACTGAAGCTTTCTTT. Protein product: CSAESPTTNTEAFF.

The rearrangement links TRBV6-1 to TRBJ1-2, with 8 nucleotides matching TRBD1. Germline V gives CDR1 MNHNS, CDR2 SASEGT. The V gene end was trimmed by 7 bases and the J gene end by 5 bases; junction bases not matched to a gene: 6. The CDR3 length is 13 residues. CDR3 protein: CASTFGQGYGYTF. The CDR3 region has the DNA TGTGCCAGCACTTTTGGACAGGGATATGGCTACACCTTC.